The TCR beta chain described here comes from a study of blood T cell repertoires in COVID-19. Turning to the study itself: Whether acute or convalescent, the COVID-19 samples came from the United States, Italy and Spain. Sources were T cells, B-cell-depleted T cells, or PBMCs; the material itself was cDNA or gDNA.

The V gene lost 7 bases and the J gene lost 4 bases, with 14 bases spanning the gap. This CDR3 contains 13 residues. The V gene's germline CDR1 is WSHSY and CDR2 SAAADI. Authors' data handling: The assay estimated nucleated cells by amplifying reference gene primers. Here immunoSEQ multiplex PCR was the method, and the copy in TCRdb shows in-frame clones only, minus some. That table gives V, J and clone size, and the DNA gave D and trimming. The sample has fewer than 200,000 clones; around 90% are singletons. The source of this sequence is a woman aged 50 to 60 with acute or convalescent COVID-19. The chain links TRBV10-2 to TRBJ2-7; tentative D call: TRBD1 (5 bases). Sequencing was done on a sample of peripheral blood. CDR3: CASTQQGGYEQYF. CDR3 in DNA: TGCGCCAGCACTCAGCAGGGTGGGTACGAGCAGTACTTC.